Presented here are 22 T cell receptor beta chains from one specimen sequenced in a study of blood T cell repertoires in COVID-19. TCRdb's copy holds only in-frame clones and misses some; the assay was immunoSEQ multiplex PCR. The sample holds fewer than 55,000 clones, roughly 82% seen once. The sequencing input was peripheral blood. Receptors were obtained from a woman aged 60 to 75 with acute or convalescent COVID-19.

V and J are TRBV5-1 and TRBJ1-1; D perhaps matches TRBD1 (5 bases). Trimming took 4 bases from V and 2 from J, leaving 9 bases between them. The CDR3 consists of 13 residues. Germline assignment: CDR1 SGHRS and CDR2 YFSETQ. This CDR3 is CASSTTDNTEAFF. The CDR3 DNA sequence: TGCGCCAGCAGCACGACAGATAACACTGAAGCTTTCTTT.

This chain connects TRBV6-1 to TRBJ1-6; D remains unclear. Germline V gene sequence: CDR1 MNHNS, CDR2 SASEGT. This CDR3 comprises 14 residues. The V gene lost 0 bases and the J gene lost 8 bases, with 8 bases spanning the gap. The CDR3 DNA follows: TGTGCCAGCAGTGAAGCGGCTGGCCATTCACCCCTCCACTTT. It encodes CASSEAAGHSPLHF.

Comments on this clone: Given the absence of the conserved phenylalanine or tryptophan at the CDR3 end, a read error is likely. V is TRBV3-1 (or the pseudogene TRBV3-2) and J is TRBJ1-2; maybe TRBD1 (5 bases). Germline CDR1 reads LGHDT; CDR2 reads YNNKEL (reference sequence). V shed 1 base and J shed 2 bases, with 8 bases lying between them. This CDR3 contains 14 residues. CDR3: CASSQAQGNYGYTL. Here the CDR3 DNA reads TGTGCCAGCAGCCAAGCCCAGGGAAACTATGGCTACACCCTC.

The chain couples TRBV5-1 to TRBJ2-1; TRBD2 matches at 7 bases. V trimming: 3 bases; J trimming: 6 bases; junction bases outside the gene matches: 9. This CDR3 region has 15 residues. CDR1 is SGHRS and CDR2 is YFSETQ in the germline V gene. CDR3 sequence reads: CASSSLAEPSNEQFF. CDR3 nucleotide sequence: TGCGCCAGCAGCTCCCTAGCGGAGCCCTCCAATGAGCAGTTCTTC.

The J gene is TRBJ2-3, the V gene TRBV4-2; 9 bases line up with TRBD2. CDR3 length equals 17 residues. Germline values: CDR1 LGHNA, CDR2 YNFKEQ. Losses at the gene ends were 4 bases for V and 0 bases for J; bases not matched to a gene: 8. The CDR3 here is CASSPKTSGTSTDTQYF. The CDR3 DNA reads as TGTGCCAGCAGCCCAAAGACTAGCGGAACTAGCACAGATACGCAGTATTTT.

The chain carries TRBV18 and TRBJ2-7, with D possibly matching TRBD2 (6 bases). V lost 5 bases, J lost 0 bases, and 11 bases lay in between. Germline-derived CDR1 and CDR2 are KGHSH and LQKENI. CDR3 size: 14 residues. The CDR3 bases are TGTGCCAGCTCAGCCGGACTAACCTCCTACGAGCAGTACTTC. Encoded protein: CASSAGLTSYEQYF.

The gene calls are TRBV20-1 and TRBJ2-7; 10 nucleotides align to TRBD2. The CDR3 spans 14 residues. V dropped 3 bases and J dropped 4; count of bases not matched to a gene: 6. CDR1 is DFQATT, CDR2 SNEGSKA, per germline (reference sequence). CDR3 nucleotides: TGCAGTGCTAGTACGGGACTAGCGAGGTACGAGCAGTACTTC. Translating it yields CSASTGLARYEQYF.

The chain recombines TRBV6-5 with TRBJ1-2; D may be TRBD1 (5 bases). The V end was cut by 4 bases, the J end by 2 bases, with 11 bases between. This CDR3 is 14 amino acids long. CDR1 is MNHEY, CDR2 SVGAGI, per germline. CDR3 in amino acids: CASSLGLGNYGYTF. CDR3 in DNA: TGTGCCAGCAGTTTGGGGCTTGGGAACTATGGCTACACCTTC.

The V and J genes are TRBV4-2 and TRBJ1-1, with 9 bases identical to TRBD1. The CDR3 extends over 19 amino acids. Germline CDR1 LGHNA, CDR2 YNFKEQ. The trim removed 4 bases at V and 3 bases at J, leaving 18 bases unmatched. CDR3 sequence (DNA): TGTGCCAGCAGCCCCGCGGGGGTTAACAGGGGGCGTATGGACACTGAAGCTTTCTTT. Its translation: CASSPAGVNRGRMDTEAFF.

This clone was seen a handful of times. The V and J genes are TRBV29-1 and TRBJ1-5; unclear D gene. CDR3 length: 13 residues. V was clipped by 4 bases and J by 5 bases, with 12 bases between them. Germline V gene data show CDR1 as SQVTM and CDR2 as ANQGSEA. For the CDR3, the DNA is TGCAGCGTTGGGAGGGATGGGGATCAGCCCCAGCATTTT. Protein sequence: CSVGRDGDQPQHF. Full variable domain (outside the CDR3, taken from reference TRBV29-1 and TRBJ1-5): SAVISQKPSRDICQRGTSLTIQCQVDSQVTMMFWYRQQPGQSLTLIATANQGSEATYESGFVIDKFPISRPNLTFSTLTVSNMSPEDSSIYLCSVGRDGDQPQHFGDGTRLSIL.

This clone was detected a few times. The chain employs TRBV9 and TRBJ1-2; 7 nucleotides line up with TRBD1. The V and J ends lost 0 bases and 4 bases, in that order; junction bases with no gene match: 3. The CDR3 contains 14 residues. In germline, CDR1 is SGDLS, CDR2 YYNGEE. The CDR3 here is CASSVEGQAYGYTF. The CDR3 DNA reads as TGTGCCAGCAGCGTAGAAGGACAGGCCTATGGCTACACCTTC.

This chain uses TRBV5-1 with TRBJ1-2; no clear D gene. V lost 5 bases and J lost 5, with 13 bases in between. This CDR3 region has 13 residues. Per germline, CDR1 SGHRS and CDR2 YFSETQ. CDR3 nucleotide sequence: TGCGCCAGCAGGTGGGGAGAGGCTTATGGCTACACCTTC. This codes for CASRWGEAYGYTF.

This clone came up a few times. The V gene is TRBV10-2, the J gene TRBJ2-2; no reliable D call. Germline V gene lookup returns CDR1 WSHSY and CDR2 SAAADI. There are 11 residues in the CDR3. The V end was cut by 6 bases, the J end by 7 bases, with 6 bases between. The CDR3 nucleotides read TGCGCCAGCAGCCCTGTCGGGGAGCTGTTTTTT. Encoded protein: CASSPVGELFF.

The rearrangement joins TRBV6-5 to TRBJ2-5; D not resolved. With 6 bases removed from V and 3 bases from J, the gap between germline ends came to 11 bases. The CDR3 length is 13 residues. Germline V lookup: CDR1 MNHEY, CDR2 SVGAGI. CDR3 region: CASRLLRKETQYF. CDR3 DNA sequence: TGTGCCAGCAGACTCCTGAGGAAAGAGACCCAGTACTTC.

The rearrangement joins TRBV4-1 to TRBJ2-7; TRBD1 might be the D (6 bases). This CDR3 contains 15 residues. Germline lookup yields CDR1 MGHRA and CDR2 YSYEKL. V was trimmed by 1 base and J by 5 bases, leaving 15 bases between them. CDR3 amino acids: CASSQVQGSFNEQYF. CDR3 sequence (DNA): TGCGCCAGCAGCCAAGTGCAGGGGTCCTTCAACGAGCAGTACTTC.

DNA for the CDR3: TGTGCCAGTAGTAAGACAGGGGGCTCCTACAATGAGCAGTTCTTC. Translation: CASSKTGGSYNEQFF. The genes are TRBV19 and TRBJ2-1; TRBD1 matches 9 bases. The germline V gene has CDR1 LNHDA and CDR2 SQIVND (reference sequence). V was clipped by 4 bases and J by 0 bases; unmatched bases: 1. The CDR3 contains 15 residues.

The chain uses TRBV7-2 and TRBJ2-3; D possibly corresponds to TRBD2 (5 bases). Germline CDR1 SGHTA, CDR2 FQGNSA. V was clipped by 0 bases and J by 6 bases, with 7 bases between them. The CDR3 loop spans 13 amino acids. The CDR3 loop is CASSLATMDTQYF. The CDR3, as DNA: TGTGCCAGCAGCTTAGCGACTATGGATACGCAGTATTTT.

DNA of the CDR3: TGTGCCAGCAGCGCGAGGGTTACTGAAGCTTTCTTT. Residues: CASSARVTEAFF. J is TRBJ1-1 and V is TRBV5-6; unclear D gene. CDR3 length: 12 residues. V was cut by 4 bases and J by 5 bases, with 9 bases left in between. Germline V gene data show CDR1 as SGHDT and CDR2 as YYEEEE.

This clone was observed a single time. The chain joins TRBV28 to TRBJ1-1, with D perhaps TRBD1 (5 bases). V lost 6 bases, J lost 3 bases, and 8 bases lay in between. CDR3 size: 12 residues. Looked up from germline, CDR1 is MDHEN and CDR2 is SYDVKM. CDR3 sequence (DNA): TGTGCCAGCAGGCGACAGTACACTGAAGCTTTCTTT. This sequence encodes CASRRQYTEAFF.

The CDR3 nucleotides read TGCGCCAGCAGCTTGGATCTGCGGGGGGGCCGGTGGCAGTTCTTC. It encodes CASSLDLRGGRWQFF. The chain links TRBV5-1 to TRBJ2-1, with 9 bases matching TRBD2. V lost 0 bases, J lost 12 bases, and 10 bases stayed unmatched. The CDR3 has 15 amino acids. The V gene's germline CDR1 is SGHRS and CDR2 YFSETQ.

This clone showed up just a few times. The V gene is TRBV28, the J gene TRBJ1-5, with 7 bases that match TRBD1. Looked up from germline, CDR1 is MDHEN and CDR2 is SYDVKM. V was clipped by 5 bases and J by 6 bases; unmatched bases: 13. The CDR3 runs to 16 residues. The CDR3 sequence: CASSPKTGIRSQPQHF. The CDR3 DNA reads as TGTGCCAGCAGTCCCAAGACAGGGATTCGTTCTCAGCCCCAGCATTTT.

The chain links TRBV13 to TRBJ2-1; no firm D call. The CDR3 spans 15 residues. Germline CDR1 PRHDT, CDR2 FYEKMQ (reference sequence). Trimming pared 1 base from V and 4 bases from J, leaving 11 bases between. CDR3 loop: CASSLDGLLYNEQFF. CDR3 DNA: TGTGCCAGCAGCTTAGACGGTCTCCTTTACAATGAGCAGTTCTTC.